This T cell receptor (beta chain) comes out of a study of cytomegalovirus exposure and HLA in healthy donors. Study conclusions and caveats: A later analysis linked some 17,000 TCR beta sequences to HLA alleles at 0.05 false discovery rate. One cluster of highly shared sequence variants probably arose as a sequencing artifact. Reports state that TCR beta sequences accurately predicted most subjects' HLA-A and HLA-B alleles. Later analysis demonstrated an association between a missense DCLRE1C variant and TCR beta V- and J-gene trimming.

This clone was seen more than once but under ten times. The antigen remains unidentified. PCR amplification relied on 60 Vbeta primers (plus 13 Jbeta primers). The assay was immunoSEQ multiplex PCR, and TCRdb's table has in-frame clones only and misses some. This table holds about 170,000 clones, around 82% found once. The CDR3 consists of 16 residues. Germline-derived CDR1 and CDR2 are MNHEY and SMNVEV (reference sequence). J lost 0 bases, V lost 6 bases, and 10 bases had no gene match. The receptor was isolated from a male donor in good health and CMV-seronegative. The J gene is TRBJ2-7, the V gene TRBV27; TRBD1 aligns across 8 bases. The specimen sequenced was PBMCs. The chain's CDR3 is CASRPRGQGSSYEQYF. The CDR3, as DNA: TGTGCCAGCAGACCCCGTGGACAGGGTAGCTCCTACGAGCAGTACTTC.